This T cell receptor beta chain stems from a study of T-cell memory formation after mild COVID-19. Overall study results and limits: Clones that contracted clustered mainly in CM and EM if CD4+ and in EMRA if CD8+.

Details on this clonotype: Its antigen is not known.

Libraries for TCRalpha and TCRbeta carried sample barcodes and unique molecular identifiers via 5'RACE. TCRdb used MiXCR to reprocess the 5' RACE reads, holding one entry per CDR3 protein. The repertoire holds 240,000 or so distinct CDR3 sequences, with 9.4% as singletons. This CDR3 spans 13 amino acids. The V gene's germline CDR1 is ENHRY and CDR2 SYGVKD. V was pared by 6 bases and J by 1 base, with 7 bases between. This clonotype originated in a man aged 18 to 35 who had mild COVID-19 (a few samples of this study predate the infection). Cell type and time point are not known. This chain joins TRBV10-3 and TRBJ1-5; D gene unclear. The material sequenced was PBMCs or a T cell subset sorted from them (not recorded which). The CDR3 region is CAISAESNQPQHF. For the CDR3, the DNA is TGTGCCATCAGCGCCGAAAGCAATCAGCCCCAGCATTTT.